The present entry profiles one TCR beta chain with its context. This receptor's antigen is unknown. No much larger clone exists at a distance of one base, and base qualities are not known. The cohort was made up of 500 to 800 healthy bone marrow donors. At the time of sampling, every cohort member was nominally healthy, though immune exposures that went unrecorded were likely present. The donor was CMV seropositive and belonged to the group of 250 to 350 seropositive cohort members. Each donor provided a peripheral blood sample, and peripheral blood mononuclear cells were used for TCR beta sequencing. The Qiagen DNeasy Blood Extraction Kit was used to extract genomic DNA from the blood cell samples. This entry belongs to a study of cytomegalovirus exposure and HLA in healthy donors (dated by TCRdb to 2017 to 2019). Describing the broader study: An earlier analysis of some 620 of the donors reported 276 Gb of sequence data and 100 million to 120 million unique TCR beta sequences obtained from roughly 180 million T cells. An early release covering just under 650 HLA-typed donors comprised about 300 gigabases of sequencing data and around 85 million unique TCR sequences. Alongside the repertoire data, information on donor age, sex, ethnicity and CMV serostatus was compiled. Class I and class II HLA loci were covered by the typing at four-digit resolution. A later analysis re-analyzed previously published TCR beta repertoires from 650 to 800 donors and added high-resolution HLA genotyping to study TCR occurrence patterns. The aim of the study was to test whether cataloging public T cell receptors could identify signatures of past pathogen exposure. A later genetic analysis used genome-wide SNP genotypes for about three fifths of the 666 donors, treating that subset as a discovery cohort. The study combined high-throughput TCR immunosequencing, statistical association of individual TCRs with disease status, and machine learning to predict cytomegalovirus infection status. The study profiled the T cell repertoires of about 640 subjects by immunosequencing and related them to cytomegalovirus serostatus. Of the roughly 390 genotyped donors, less than 85% were placed in the genetic ancestry cluster associated with self-reported Caucasian donors. The number of typed donors differed by locus: 629-630 for A, B, C, DRB1 and DQB1; about 520 for DQA1; approximately 610 for DPA1; and around 470 for DPB1. Across around 400 genotyped donors of the cohort, an average of about 220,000 unique TCR beta nucleotide sequences per donor were sequenced, and around 20% of those sequences were non-productive. All discovery cohort repertoires had been generated using a single sequencing platform. In an earlier analysis of 500 to 650 of the donors, high-throughput TCR beta sequencing was used to judge whether each TCR beta V gene segment behaved as functional or pseudogenic. In addition to the first cohort of 666 subjects, a separate validation cohort of 130 or so different subjects was used. Several DR-DQ haplotypes were treated as single units for association and clustering because of strong linkage in the cohort. In the later analysis, no new phenotypic data were used to find candidate immune exposures; instead, reliance was placed on TCR beta sequences and their occurrence across donors.

Results the study describes overall, beyond this receptor: Most CMV-associated TCR beta chains appeared to be HLA-restricted in a later analysis, and the HLA associations seemed to be driven largely by CMV exposure. A further reported finding was that TCR beta sequences accurately predicted the HLA-A and HLA-B alleles for most subjects in the first cohort. In an earlier analysis of 587 of the donors, most TCR beta V segments appeared in productive rearrangements about 90% or about 30% of the time, broadly matching IMGT annotations. When HLA alleles, especially DR and DQ, strongly co-occurred, attributing TCR associations to individual alleles was difficult. Sequencing depth was assumed to be roughly uniform across donors in the presence/absence analyses, though that assumption may not hold. Because some donors lacked HLA typing at each locus, the association tests relied only on the typed subset. Over 15 rarely observed V segments, including chromosome 9 orphons, were excluded from the earlier analysis of approximately 500 of the donors because counts were too low. In a later analysis, HLA-associated TCR beta chains were found to be more clonally expanded and to have lower generation probabilities than equally common non-associated chains. Cytomegalovirus status was reported to be diagnosed by the classifier with high specificity and sensitivity in both the original and validation cohorts. A later analysis found that TCR association rates varied across HLA loci, with DRB1 alleles showing the most associated TCRs and HLA-C alleles the fewest. According to a later genetic analysis, donors in an Asian-associated ancestry cluster had fewer N-insertions in productive TCRs than the roughly 660-donor mean. For the cohort, immune exposure information was limited to CMV serostatus. In a later genetic analysis, a missense DCLRE1C variant was associated with V-gene and J-gene trimming of TCR beta chains, and the association was replicated in an independent cohort. A few of the identified cytomegalovirus-associated TCR beta chains were confirmed in vitro to be specific for cytomegalovirus antigens. This cohort had only TCR beta chains sequenced, and the lack of alpha or paired-chain data limited which features could be detected. The authors suggested that the approach could potentially be generalized to other disease states and immunological phenotypes. The sequencing pipeline was judged likely to have produced a cluster of highly shared sequence variants as a technical artifact. A later analysis associated 16,951 TCR beta sequences with specific HLA alleles at a false discovery rate of 0.05. Most TCR sequences were observed very rarely across donors, whereas some public TCRs were present in many individuals. In the study, around 160 TCR beta chains were listed as associated with cytomegalovirus. In a later analysis, several top co-occurrence clusters were reported to appear linked to parvovirus B19, influenza, CMV and Epstein-Barr virus. Correlated functional status among segregating V segments might reflect linkage disequilibrium, but an unknown experimental factor could not be ruled out.

Library construction relied on the immunoSEQ multiplex PCR assay. The multiplex PCR relied on a mix of 60 forward primers for TCR Vbeta segments and 13 reverse primers for TCR Jbeta segments. The CDR3 region of rearranged TCR beta genes was amplified from genomic DNA with a multiplex PCR assay. The amplified TCR beta libraries were sequenced on the Illumina HiSeq System as 87-base-pair reads. Per the original workflow: A later analysis counted tens of millions of unique TCR beta chains across the roughly 700 repertoires, and around 9.9 million of these chains were shared by at least two donors. A nearest-neighbor algorithm error-corrected the raw reads and collapsed the reads into unique sequences, merging closely related sequences to remove PCR and sequencing errors. CDR3 sequences were aligned to IMGT reference sequences to assign V, D and J gene segments. For a sequence to be retained, at least a six-nucleotide match to both a V gene segment and a J gene segment was required. A rearrangement counted as productive if the CDR3 had no stop codons and remained in frame with V and J, and every other rearrangement counted as non-productive. Following IMGT convention, CDR3 was defined as the stretch from the second conserved V-encoded cysteine to the conserved J-encoded phenylalanine. Sequences without an unambiguous match to a single V gene segment were excluded from the earlier analysis of approximately 600 of the donors. In an earlier analysis of some 590 of the donors, V segments were called functional above 56.7% productive rearrangements and were called segregating when the between-donor standard deviation exceeded 5%. To diagnose cytomegalovirus status from the catalog of TCR beta chain sequences, a statistical classification framework was built. V and J gene assignment, in a later analysis, came from comparing TCR nucleotide sequences with IMGT/GENE-DB human TR gene sequences. Using the TCRdist pipeline, a later analysis assigned CDR3 sequences along with most-parsimonious VDJ recombination scenarios. A later analysis defined each TCR beta chain by its CDR3 amino acid sequence plus V-gene family, and excluded reads lacking a unique V-gene family. A later analysis removed roughly 590 highly shared, low-generation-probability nucleotide sequences to deal with suspected cross-contamination and a sequencing artifact. A later analysis calculated a clonal expansion index for each public chain from normalized within-repertoire ranks of inferred template counts. In a later analysis, generation probabilities were computed using a VDJ recombination model fitted to out-of-frame rearrangements, and the results were checked against IGoR. A later analysis scored TCR-TCR, TCR-HLA and TCR-CMV co-occurrence with hypergeometric tests, applying a repertoire-size bias correction to TCR pairs. In a later analysis, false discovery rates were estimated by permuting HLA or CMV assignments 20 times. A later analysis grouped co-occurring TCRs with DBSCAN, adding TCRdist sequence similarity when clustering within HLA-allele-positive subsets. Repertoires with fewer than 30,000 or more than 120,000 public chains, plus five repertoires with anomalous nucleotide sharing, were excluded from co-occurrence clustering. TCRdb holds this immuneACCESS table with in-frame rearrangements only. Some clones are missing; in checked studies, unresolved V genes explain under half, and the rest has no known cause. V and J calls and clone size are those listed in that table; D and trimming were worked out from the DNA. The sample has around 140,000 clones on record, almost 85% of them singletons. The top ten clonotypes cover around 9.7% of the sample.

The sample consisted of PBMCs. The receptor's source is a woman aged 55-69 years in good health and CMV-seropositive.

The CDR3 reads as follows: CASSLAAGWLSTDTQYF. In nucleotides, the sequence is TGCGCCAGCAGCTTGGCCGCAGGGTGGTTAAGCACAGATACGCAGTATTTT. The chain is encoded by TRBV5-1 joined to TRBJ2-3; 5 matching bases give a weak D call of TRBD1. The CDR3 contains 17 residues, cysteine and phenylalanine counted. Only CDR3 DNA remains: 51 bases, in frame from the first base. V is pared back by 0 bases and J by 0 bases, with 14 bases lying between the germline termini. CDR1 and CDR2 are read off the germline V gene as SGHRS and YFSETQ.